The sequence of this T cell receptor beta chain was determined in a study of T cell responses to AZD1222 COVID-19 vaccine. General study results and limits: Baseline seropositives among AZD1222 recipients totaled only five to seven. Spike as a whole was targeted by vaccine-associated CD4 TCRs, dominant at 160-218 and 743-854.

Method: immunoSEQ multiplex PCR; TCRdb's copy keeps in-frame clones and lacks some. The sample includes around 190,000 clones, roughly nine tenths of them seen just once. Germline CDR1 reads LNHDA; CDR2 reads SQIVND (reference sequence). The CDR3 spans 14 residues. Trimming took off 1 base at V and 4 bases at J, with 8 bases between the two ends. About this clone: Its antigen is as yet unknown. The identical CDR3 is also encoded by other nucleotide sequences in the sample.

Sequencing was performed on peripheral blood, taken 28 days after the second AZD1222 dose. The receptor comes from an adult who received the AZD1222 COVID-19 vaccine. The rearrangement uses TRBV19 and TRBJ2-1; no clear D gene. For the CDR3, the DNA is TGTGCCAGTAGTATAGGAGGAAGTTACAATGAGCAGTTCTTC. This sequence encodes CASSIGGSYNEQFF. Looking up the rest from reference TRBV19 and TRBJ2-1 gives the full variable domain: DGGITQSPKYLFRKEGQNVTLSCEQNLNHDAMYWYRQDPGQGLRLIYYSQIVNDFQKGDIAEGYSVSREKKESFPLTVTSAQKNPTAFYLCASSIGGSYNEQFFGPGTRLTVL.